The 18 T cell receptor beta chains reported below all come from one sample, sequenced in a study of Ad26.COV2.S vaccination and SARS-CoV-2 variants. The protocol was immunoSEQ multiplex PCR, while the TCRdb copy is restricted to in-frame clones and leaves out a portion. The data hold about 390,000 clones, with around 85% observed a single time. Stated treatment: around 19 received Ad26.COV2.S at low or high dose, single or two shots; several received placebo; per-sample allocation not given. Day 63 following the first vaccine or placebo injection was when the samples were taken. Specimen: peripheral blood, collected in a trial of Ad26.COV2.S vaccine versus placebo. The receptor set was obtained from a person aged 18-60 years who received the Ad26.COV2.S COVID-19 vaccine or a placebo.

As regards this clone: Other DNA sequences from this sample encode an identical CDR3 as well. The chain's CDR3 is CASSLSGVGSGNTIYF. The CDR3 region has the DNA TGTGCCAGCAGCTTATCTGGGGTTGGCTCTGGAAACACCATATATTTT. This rearrangement joins TRBV7-2 to TRBJ1-3; D is uncertain. CDR3 length equals 16 residues. The V end lost 2 bases, the J end lost 0 bases, and 11 bases lay between the germline ends. The germline CDR1 and CDR2 sequences are SGHTA and FQGNSA.

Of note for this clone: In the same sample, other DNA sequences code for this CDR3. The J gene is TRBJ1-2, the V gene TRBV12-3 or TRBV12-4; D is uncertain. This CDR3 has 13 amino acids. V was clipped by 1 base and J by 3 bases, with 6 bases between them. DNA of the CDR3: TGTGCCAGCAGTTTAGGCCCCTACTATGGCTACACCTTC. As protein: CASSLGPYYGYTF.

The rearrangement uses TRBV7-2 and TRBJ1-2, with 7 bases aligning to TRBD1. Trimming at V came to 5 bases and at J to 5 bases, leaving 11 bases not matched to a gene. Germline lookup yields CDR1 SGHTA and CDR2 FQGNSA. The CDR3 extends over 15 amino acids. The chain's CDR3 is CASSPMTGSLYGYTF. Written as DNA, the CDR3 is TGTGCCAGCAGCCCAATGACAGGGTCTTTATATGGCTACACCTTC. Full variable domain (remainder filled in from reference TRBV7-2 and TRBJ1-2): GAGVSQSPSNKVTEKGKDVELRCDPISGHTALYWYRQSLGQGLEFLIYFQGNSAPDKSGLPSDRFSAERTGGSVSTLTIQRTQQEDSAVYLCASSPMTGSLYGYTFGSGTRLTVV.

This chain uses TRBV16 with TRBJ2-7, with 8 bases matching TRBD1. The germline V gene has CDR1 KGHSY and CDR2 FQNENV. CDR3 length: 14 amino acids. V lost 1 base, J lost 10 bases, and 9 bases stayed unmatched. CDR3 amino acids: CASSQLGQVPEQYF. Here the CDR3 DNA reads TGTGCCAGCAGCCAATTGGGACAGGTCCCCGAACAGTACTTC.

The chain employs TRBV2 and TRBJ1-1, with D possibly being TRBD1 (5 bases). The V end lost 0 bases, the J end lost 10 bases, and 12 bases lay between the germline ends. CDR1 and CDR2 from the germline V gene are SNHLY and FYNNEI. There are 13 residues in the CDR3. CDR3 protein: CASSEAQAGRAFF. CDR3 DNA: TGTGCCAGCAGTGAAGCTCAAGCAGGGCGAGCTTTCTTT.

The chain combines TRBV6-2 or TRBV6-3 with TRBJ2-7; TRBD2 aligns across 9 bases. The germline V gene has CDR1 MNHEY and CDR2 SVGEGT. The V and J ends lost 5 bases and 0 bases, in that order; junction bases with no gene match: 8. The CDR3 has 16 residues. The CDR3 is CASSLWASGVSYEQYF. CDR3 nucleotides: TGTGCCAGCAGTCTTTGGGCTAGCGGGGTCTCCTACGAGCAGTACTTC.

The CDR3 coding sequence is TGTGCCAGCAGCGTGGCCAGTAGGGATGAAAAACTGTTTTTT. Its translation: CASSVASRDEKLFF. This chain connects TRBV7-9 to TRBJ1-4; D remains ambiguous. Trimming removed 5 bases from V and 6 bases from J, with 13 bases in between. Germline V gives CDR1 SEHNR, CDR2 FQNEAQ (reference sequence). CDR3 length equals 14 residues.

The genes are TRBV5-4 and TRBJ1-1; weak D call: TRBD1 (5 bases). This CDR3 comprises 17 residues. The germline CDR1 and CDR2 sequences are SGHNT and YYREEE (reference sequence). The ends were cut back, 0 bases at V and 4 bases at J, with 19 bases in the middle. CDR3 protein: CASSLGGTGLKGTEAFF. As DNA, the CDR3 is TGTGCCAGCAGCTTGGGAGGGACTGGCTTGAAGGGCACTGAAGCTTTCTTT.

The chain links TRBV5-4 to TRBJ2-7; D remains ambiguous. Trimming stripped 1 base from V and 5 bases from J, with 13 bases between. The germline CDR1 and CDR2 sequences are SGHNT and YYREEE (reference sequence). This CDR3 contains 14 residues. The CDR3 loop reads CASSLWGSYHEQYF. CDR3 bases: TGTGCCAGCAGCTTGTGGGGAAGCTACCACGAGCAGTACTTC.

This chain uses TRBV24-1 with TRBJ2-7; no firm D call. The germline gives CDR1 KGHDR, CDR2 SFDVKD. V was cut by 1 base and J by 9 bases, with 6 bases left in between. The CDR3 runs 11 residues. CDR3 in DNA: TGTGCCACCAGTGATTTTGCTGGGCAGTACTTC. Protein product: CATSDFAGQYF.

CDR3 residues: CASSLGGRQPQHF. The CDR3 DNA follows: TGTGCCAGCAGTTTGGGGGGGCGTCAGCCCCAGCATTTT. V and J are TRBV12-3 or TRBV12-4 and TRBJ1-5; TRBD1 might be the D (6 bases). The ends were cut back, 3 bases at V and 6 bases at J, with 9 bases in the middle. This CDR3 comprises 13 residues.

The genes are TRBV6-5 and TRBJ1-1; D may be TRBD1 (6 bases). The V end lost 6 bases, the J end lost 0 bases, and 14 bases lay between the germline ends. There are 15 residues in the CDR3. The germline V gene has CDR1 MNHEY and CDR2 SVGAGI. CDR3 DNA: TGTGCCAGCAGCCGGCAGGGGTTGGTGAACACTGAAGCTTTCTTT. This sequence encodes CASSRQGLVNTEAFF.

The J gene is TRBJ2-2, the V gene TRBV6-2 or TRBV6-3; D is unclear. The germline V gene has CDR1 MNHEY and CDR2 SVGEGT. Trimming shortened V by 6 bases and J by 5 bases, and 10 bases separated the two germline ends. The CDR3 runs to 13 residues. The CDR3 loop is CASSGGVTGELFF. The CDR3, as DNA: TGTGCCAGCAGCGGTGGGGTGACCGGGGAGCTGTTTTTT.

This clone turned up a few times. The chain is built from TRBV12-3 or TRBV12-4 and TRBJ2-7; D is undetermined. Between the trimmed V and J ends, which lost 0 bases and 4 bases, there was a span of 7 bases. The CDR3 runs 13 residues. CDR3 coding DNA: TGTGCCAGCAGTTTAGCCCGCGTATACGAGCAGTACTTC. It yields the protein CASSLARVYEQYF.

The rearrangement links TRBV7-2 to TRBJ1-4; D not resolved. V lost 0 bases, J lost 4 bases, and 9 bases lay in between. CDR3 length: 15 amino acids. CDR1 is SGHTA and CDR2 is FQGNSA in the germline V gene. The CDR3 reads CASSLAGSRNEKLFF. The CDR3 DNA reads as TGTGCCAGCAGCTTAGCGGGCAGTCGTAATGAAAAACTGTTTTTT.

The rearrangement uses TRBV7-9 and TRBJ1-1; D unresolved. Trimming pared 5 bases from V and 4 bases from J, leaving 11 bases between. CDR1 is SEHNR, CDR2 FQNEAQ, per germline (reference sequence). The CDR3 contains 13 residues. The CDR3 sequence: CASSALVGTEAFF. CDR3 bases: TGTGCCAGCAGCGCGCTTGTCGGCACTGAAGCTTTCTTT. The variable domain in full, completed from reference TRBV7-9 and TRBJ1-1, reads DTGVSQNPRHKITKRGQNVTFRCDPISEHNRLYWYRQTLGQGPEFLTYFQNEAQLEKSRLLSDRFSAERPKGSFSTLEIQRTEQGDSAMYLCASSALVGTEAFFGQGTRLTVV.

CDR3 loop: CASSRNWDHSYEQYF. CDR3 coding DNA: TGTGCCAGCAGCCGCAACTGGGACCATTCCTACGAGCAGTACTTC. The chain recombines TRBV6-5 with TRBJ2-7, with D perhaps TRBD1 or TRBD2 (5 bases each). This CDR3 region has 15 residues. V lost 6 bases and J 1 base, leaving 16 bases between the germline ends. Germline V gene lookup returns CDR1 MNHEY and CDR2 SVGAGI.

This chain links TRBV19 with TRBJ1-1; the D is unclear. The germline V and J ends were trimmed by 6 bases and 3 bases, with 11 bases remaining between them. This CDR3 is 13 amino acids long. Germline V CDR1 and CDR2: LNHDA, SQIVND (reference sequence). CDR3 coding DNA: TGTGCCAGTAGCTTCAAATGGGACACTGAAGCTTTCTTT. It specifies CASSFKWDTEAFF.